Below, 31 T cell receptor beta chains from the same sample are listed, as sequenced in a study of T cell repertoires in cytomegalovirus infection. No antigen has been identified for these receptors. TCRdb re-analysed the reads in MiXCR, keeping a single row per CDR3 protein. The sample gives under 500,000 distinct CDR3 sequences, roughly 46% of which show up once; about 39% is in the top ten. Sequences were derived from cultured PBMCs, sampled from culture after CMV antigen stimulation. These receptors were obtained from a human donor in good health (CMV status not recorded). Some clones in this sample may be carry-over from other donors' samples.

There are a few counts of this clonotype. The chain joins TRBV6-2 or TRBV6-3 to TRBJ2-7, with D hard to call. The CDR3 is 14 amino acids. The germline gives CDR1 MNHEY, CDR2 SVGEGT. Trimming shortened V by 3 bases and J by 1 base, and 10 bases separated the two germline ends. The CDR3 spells CASSYSTESYEQYF. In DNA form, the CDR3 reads TGTGCCAGCAGTTATAGCACAGAATCCTACGAGCAGTACTTC.

CDR3 sequence reads: CAISESGTYNSPLHF. CDR3 DNA: TGTGCCATCAGTGAGTCGGGGACTTATAATTCACCCCTCCACTTT. V gene TRBV10-3 combines with J gene TRBJ1-6, with D perhaps matching TRBD1 (5 bases). Trimming pared 0 bases from V and 4 bases from J, leaving 7 bases between. Germline CDR1 is ENHRY and CDR2 is SYGVKD. This CDR3 is 15 amino acids long.

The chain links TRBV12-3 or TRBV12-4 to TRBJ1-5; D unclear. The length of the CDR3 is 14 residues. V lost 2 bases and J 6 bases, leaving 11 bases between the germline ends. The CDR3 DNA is TGTGCCAGCAGTTTAAATCGGGGAGGTCAGCCCCAGCATTTT. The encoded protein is CASSLNRGGQPQHF.

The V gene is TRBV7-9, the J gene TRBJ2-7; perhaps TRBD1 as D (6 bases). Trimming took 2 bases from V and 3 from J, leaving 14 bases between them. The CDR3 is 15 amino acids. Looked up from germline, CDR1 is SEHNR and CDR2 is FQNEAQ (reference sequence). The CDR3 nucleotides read TGTGCCAGCAGCTTAATCGCAGGGGCCCTCTACGAGCAGTACTTC. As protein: CASSLIAGALYEQYF. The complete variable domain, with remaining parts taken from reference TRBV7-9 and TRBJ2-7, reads DTGVSQNPRHKITKRGQNVTFRCDPISEHNRLYWYRQTLGQGPEFLTYFQNEAQLEKSRLLSDRFSAERPKGSFSTLEIQRTEQGDSAMYLCASSLIAGALYEQYFGPGTRLTVT.

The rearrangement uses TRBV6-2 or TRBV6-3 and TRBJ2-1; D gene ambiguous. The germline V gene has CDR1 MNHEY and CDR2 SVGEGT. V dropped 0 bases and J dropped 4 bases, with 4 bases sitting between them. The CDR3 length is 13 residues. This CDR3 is CASSYSLYNEQFF. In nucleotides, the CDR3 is TGTGCCAGCAGTTACTCGCTATACAATGAGCAGTTCTTC.

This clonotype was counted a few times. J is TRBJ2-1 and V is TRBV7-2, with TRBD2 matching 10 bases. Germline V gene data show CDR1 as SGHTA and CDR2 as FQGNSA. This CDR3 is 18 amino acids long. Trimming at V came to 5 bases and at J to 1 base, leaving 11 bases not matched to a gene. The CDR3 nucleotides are TGTGCCAGCAGCCGGCGAGCGGGAGGGCCTGGGTCCTACAATGAGCAGTTCTTC. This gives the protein CASSRRAGGPGSYNEQFF.

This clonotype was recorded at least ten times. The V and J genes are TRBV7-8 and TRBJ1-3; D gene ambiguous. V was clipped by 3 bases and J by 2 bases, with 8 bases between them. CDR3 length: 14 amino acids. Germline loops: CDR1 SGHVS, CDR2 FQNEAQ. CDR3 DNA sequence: TGTGCCAGCAGCTTGAATACCCCTGGAAACACCATATATTTT. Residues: CASSLNTPGNTIYF. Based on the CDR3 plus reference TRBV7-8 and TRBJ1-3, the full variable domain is GAGVSQSPRYKVAKRGQDVALRCDPISGHVSLFWYQQALGQGPEFLTYFQNEAQLDKSGLPSDRFFAERPEGSVSTLKIQRTQQEDSAVYLCASSLNTPGNTIYFGEGSWLTVV.

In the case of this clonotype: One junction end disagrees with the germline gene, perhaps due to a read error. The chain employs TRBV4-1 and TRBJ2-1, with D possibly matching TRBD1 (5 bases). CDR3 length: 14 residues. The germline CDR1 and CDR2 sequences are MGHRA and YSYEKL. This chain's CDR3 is CASSQGTQAHEQFF. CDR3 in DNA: TGTGCCAGCAGCCAGGGTACTCAAGCACATGAGCAGTTCTTC.

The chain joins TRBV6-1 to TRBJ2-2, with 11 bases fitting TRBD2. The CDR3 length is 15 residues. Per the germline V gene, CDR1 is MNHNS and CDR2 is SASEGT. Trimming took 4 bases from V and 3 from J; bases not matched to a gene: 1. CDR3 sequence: CASSGSGGDTGELFF. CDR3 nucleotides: TGTGCCAGCAGTGGTAGCGGGGGGGACACCGGGGAGCTGTTTTTT.

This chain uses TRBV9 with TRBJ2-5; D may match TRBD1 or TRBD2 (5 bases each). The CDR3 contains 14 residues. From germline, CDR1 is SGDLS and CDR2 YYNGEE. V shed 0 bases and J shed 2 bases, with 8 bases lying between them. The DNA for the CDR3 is TGTGCCAGCAGCGTAGGGGGGATGCAAGAGACCCAGTACTTC. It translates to CASSVGGMQETQYF.

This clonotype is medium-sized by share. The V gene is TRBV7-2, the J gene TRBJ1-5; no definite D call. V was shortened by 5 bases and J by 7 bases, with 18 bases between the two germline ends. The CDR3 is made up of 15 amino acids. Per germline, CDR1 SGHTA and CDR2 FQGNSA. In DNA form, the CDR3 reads TGTGCCAGCAGCACCCTATGGAGCCGGGAGCAGCCCCAGCATTTT. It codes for CASSTLWSREQPQHF. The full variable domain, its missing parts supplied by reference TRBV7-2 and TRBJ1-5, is GAGVSQSPSNKVTEKGKDVELRCDPISGHTALYWYRQSLGQGLEFLIYFQGNSAPDKSGLPSDRFSAERTGGSVSTLTIQRTQQEDSAVYLCASSTLWSREQPQHFGDGTRLSIL.

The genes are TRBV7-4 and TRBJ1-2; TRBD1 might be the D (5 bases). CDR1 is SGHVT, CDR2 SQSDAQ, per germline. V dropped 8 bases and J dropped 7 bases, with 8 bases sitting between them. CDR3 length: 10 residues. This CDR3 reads CASAGGGYTF. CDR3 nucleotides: TGTGCCAGCGCGGGGGGTGGCTACACCTTC.

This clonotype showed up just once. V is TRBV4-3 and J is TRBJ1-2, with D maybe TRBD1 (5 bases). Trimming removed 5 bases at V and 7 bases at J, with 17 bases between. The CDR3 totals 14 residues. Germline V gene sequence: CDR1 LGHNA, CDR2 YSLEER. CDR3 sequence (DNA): TGCGCCAGCAGCTCAGACCTTCTTGGGGGTGGCTACACCTTC. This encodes CASSSDLLGGGYTF.

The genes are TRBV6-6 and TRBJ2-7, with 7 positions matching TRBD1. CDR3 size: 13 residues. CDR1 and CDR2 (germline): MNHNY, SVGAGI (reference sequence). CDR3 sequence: CASARDRVWEQYF. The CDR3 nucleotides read TGTGCTAGCGCACGAGACAGGGTCTGGGAGCAGTACTTC.

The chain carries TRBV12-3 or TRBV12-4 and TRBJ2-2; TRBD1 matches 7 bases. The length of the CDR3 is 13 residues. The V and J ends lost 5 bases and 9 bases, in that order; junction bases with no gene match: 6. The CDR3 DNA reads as TGTGCCAGCAGTCCGGACAGGTCCAGGGAGCTGTTTTTT. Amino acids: CASSPDRSRELFF.

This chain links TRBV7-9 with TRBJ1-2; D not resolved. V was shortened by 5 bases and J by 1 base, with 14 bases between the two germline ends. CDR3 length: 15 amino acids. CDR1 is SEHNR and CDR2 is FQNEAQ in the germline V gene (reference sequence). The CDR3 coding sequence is TGTGCCAGCAGCGATGGGATTGGCTTTAACTATGGCTACACCTTC. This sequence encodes CASSDGIGFNYGYTF.

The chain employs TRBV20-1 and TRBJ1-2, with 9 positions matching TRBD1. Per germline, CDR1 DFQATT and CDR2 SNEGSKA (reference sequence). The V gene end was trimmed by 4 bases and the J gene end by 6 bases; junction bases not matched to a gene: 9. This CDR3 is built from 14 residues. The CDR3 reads CSATWNRGPHGYTF. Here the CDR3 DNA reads TGCAGTGCTACATGGAACAGGGGGCCTCATGGCTACACCTTC.

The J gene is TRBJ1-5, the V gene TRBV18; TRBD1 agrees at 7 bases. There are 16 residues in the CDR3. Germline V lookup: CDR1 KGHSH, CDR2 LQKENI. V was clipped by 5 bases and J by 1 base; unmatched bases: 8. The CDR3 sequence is CASSKQGGASNQPQHF. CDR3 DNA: TGTGCCAGCTCAAAGCAGGGGGGAGCGAGCAATCAGCCCCAGCATTTT. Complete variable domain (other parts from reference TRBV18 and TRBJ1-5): NAGVMQNPRHLVRRRGQEARLRCSPMKGHSHVYWYRQLPEEGLKFMVYLQKENIIDESGMPKERFSAEFPKEGPSILRIQQVVRGDSAAYFCASSKQGGASNQPQHFGDGTRLSIL.

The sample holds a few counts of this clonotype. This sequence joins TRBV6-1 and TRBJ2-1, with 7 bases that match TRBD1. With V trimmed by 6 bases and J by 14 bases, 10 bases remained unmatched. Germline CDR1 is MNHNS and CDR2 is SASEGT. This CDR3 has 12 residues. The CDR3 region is CASRIGQAEEFF. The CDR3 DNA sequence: TGTGCCAGCAGGATAGGACAGGCCGAAGAGTTCTTC.

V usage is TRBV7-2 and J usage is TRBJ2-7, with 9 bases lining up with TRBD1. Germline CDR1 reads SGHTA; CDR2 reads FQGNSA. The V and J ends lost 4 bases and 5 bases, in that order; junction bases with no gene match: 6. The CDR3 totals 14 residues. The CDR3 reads CASSSLQGANEQYF. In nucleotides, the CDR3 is TGTGCCAGCAGCTCTCTACAGGGGGCCAACGAGCAGTACTTC.

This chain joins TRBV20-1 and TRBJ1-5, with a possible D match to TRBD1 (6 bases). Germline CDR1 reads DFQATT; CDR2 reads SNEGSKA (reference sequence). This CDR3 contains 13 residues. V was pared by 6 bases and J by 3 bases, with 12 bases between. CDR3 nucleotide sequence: TGCAGTGCACTACGGGGGCCCAATCAGCCCCAGCATTTT. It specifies CSALRGPNQPQHF.

The CDR3 loop reads CASSLVGGGGNNEQFF. Written as DNA, the CDR3 is TGTGCCAGCAGCTTAGTGGGCGGGGGAGGTAACAATGAGCAGTTCTTC. V gene TRBV7-2 combines with J gene TRBJ2-1; 7 bases are a match to TRBD2. Germline V CDR1 and CDR2: SGHTA, FQGNSA. The V and J ends lost 1 base and 5 bases, in that order; junction bases with no gene match: 8. The CDR3 consists of 16 residues.

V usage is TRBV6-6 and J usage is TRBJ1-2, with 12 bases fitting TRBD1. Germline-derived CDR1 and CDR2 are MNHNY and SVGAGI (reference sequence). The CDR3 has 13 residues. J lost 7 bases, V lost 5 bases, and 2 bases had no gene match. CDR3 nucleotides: TGTGCCAGCAGTAGGGACAGGGGGCTTGGCTACACCTTC. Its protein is CASSRDRGLGYTF.

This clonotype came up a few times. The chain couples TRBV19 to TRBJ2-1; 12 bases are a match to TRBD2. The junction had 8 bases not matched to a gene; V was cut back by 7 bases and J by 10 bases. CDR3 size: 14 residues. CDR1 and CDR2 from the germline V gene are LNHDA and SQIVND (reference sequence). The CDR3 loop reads CASMQLAGGGEQFF. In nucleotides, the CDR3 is TGTGCCAGTATGCAACTAGCGGGAGGCGGAGAGCAGTTCTTC.

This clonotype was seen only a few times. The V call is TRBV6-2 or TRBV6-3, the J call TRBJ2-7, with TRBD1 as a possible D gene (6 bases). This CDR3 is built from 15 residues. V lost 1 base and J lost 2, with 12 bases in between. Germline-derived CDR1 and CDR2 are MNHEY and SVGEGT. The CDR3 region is CASSYYPRTAYEQYF. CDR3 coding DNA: TGTGCCAGCAGTTACTACCCTCGGACAGCCTACGAGCAGTACTTC.

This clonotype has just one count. The CDR3 spells CASSIDHSYGYTF. Written as DNA, the CDR3 is TGTGCCAGTAGTATAGATCACAGCTATGGCTACACCTTC. The rearrangement uses TRBV19 and TRBJ1-2, with D hard to call. The germline V gene encodes CDR1 LNHDA and CDR2 SQIVND (reference sequence). V was shortened by 0 bases and J by 4 bases, with 6 bases between the two germline ends. CDR3 size: 13 residues. The full variable domain, in which reference TRBV19 and TRBJ1-2 provide the parts outside the CDR3, is DGGITQSPKYLFRKEGQNVTLSCEQNLNHDAMYWYRQDPGQGLRLIYYSQIVNDFQKGDIAEGYSVSREKKESFPLTVTSAQKNPTAFYLCASSIDHSYGYTFGSGTRLTVV.

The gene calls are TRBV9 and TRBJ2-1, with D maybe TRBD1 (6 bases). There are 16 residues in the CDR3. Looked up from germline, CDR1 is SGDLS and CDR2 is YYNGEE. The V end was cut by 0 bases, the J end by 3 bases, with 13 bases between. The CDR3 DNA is TGTGCCAGCAGCGTAGTTGGACAGTCTATCTACAATGAGCAGTTCTTC. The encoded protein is CASSVVGQSIYNEQFF.

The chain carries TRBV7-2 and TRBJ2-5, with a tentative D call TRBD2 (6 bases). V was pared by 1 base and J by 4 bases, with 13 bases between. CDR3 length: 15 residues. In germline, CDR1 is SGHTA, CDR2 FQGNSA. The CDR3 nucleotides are TGTGCCAGCAGCTTAGGGACTATCGAAGGAGAGACCCAGTACTTC. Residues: CASSLGTIEGETQYF.

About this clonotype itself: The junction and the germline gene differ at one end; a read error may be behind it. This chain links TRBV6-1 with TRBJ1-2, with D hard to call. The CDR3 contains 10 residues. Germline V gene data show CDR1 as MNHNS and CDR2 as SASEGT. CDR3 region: CASSEGSLGF. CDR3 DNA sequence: TGTGCCAGCAGTGAAGGCAGTTTAGGCTTC.

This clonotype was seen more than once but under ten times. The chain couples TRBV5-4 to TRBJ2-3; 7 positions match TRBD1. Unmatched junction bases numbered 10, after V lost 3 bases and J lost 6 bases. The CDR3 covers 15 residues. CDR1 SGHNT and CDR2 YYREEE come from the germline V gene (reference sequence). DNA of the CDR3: TGTGCCAGCAGCTCCAAAGAGGGGGCGGGCGATACGCAGTATTTT. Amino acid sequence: CASSSKEGAGDTQYF.

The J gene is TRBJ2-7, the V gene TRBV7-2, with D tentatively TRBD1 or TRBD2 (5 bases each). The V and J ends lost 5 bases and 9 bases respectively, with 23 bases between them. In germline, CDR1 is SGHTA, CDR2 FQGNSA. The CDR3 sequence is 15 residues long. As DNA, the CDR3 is TGTGCCAGCAGCGTTAGAGACTACTTCAGGGACGGGCAGTACTTC. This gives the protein CASSVRDYFRDGQYF.